The TCR beta chain described here comes from a study of Graves' ophthalmopathy and Graves' hyperthyroidism. The study, taken as a whole, reports: In predicting ophthalmopathy progression, the model reached 70.59% sensitivity and roughly 75% specificity. Clonotypes were expanded in thyroid at above 0.001 frequency, and most also appeared in blood.

Ten or more counts support this clonotype. As yet, its antigen is unknown. Recruitment covered hyperthyroidism patients aged 18 to 65 whose new diagnosis was of under 2 months' duration. Orbital computed tomography and thyroid ultrasound, along with TRAb, serum thyroxine and clinical symptoms, underpinned diagnosis. Losses at the gene ends were 10 bases for V and 2 bases for J; bases not matched to a gene: 11. This CDR3 is 14 amino acids long. Germline CDR1 reads LGHDT; CDR2 reads YNNKEL (reference sequence). TCR beta CDR3 regions were amplified from RNA transcripts. RT-PCR in the first round used HTBI primers; a second-round multiplex PCR followed. TCRdb fed the multiplex PCR reads into MiXCR, producing one record per CDR3 protein. The top ten hold 2% to 3% of the sample, which has 300,000 to 450,000 distinct CDR3 sequences, about 18% seen once.

The TCR was taken from an adult woman with stable Graves' hyperthyroidism. The genes are TRBV3-1 and TRBJ2-7, with 7 bases aligning to TRBD1. The sequencing input was peripheral blood. The CDR3 sequence: CATEGRDRPYEQYF. In DNA, the CDR3 is TGTGCCACTGAAGGTAGGGACAGACCCTACGAGCAGTACTTC.